This T cell receptor (beta chain) was identified in a study of T cell responses to AZD1222 COVID-19 vaccine. Regarding the study as a whole: Baseline seropositivity occurred in only a handful of AZD1222 recipients. Once two AZD1222 doses were given, Spike-specific TCR breadth and depth went up. Reportedly, close to half of spike-specific TCRs are directed against unmutated variant regions. Donors were chiefly white British, with a greater number of females, and clonal diversity was perhaps underestimated.

This CDR3 region has 15 residues. Per the germline V gene, CDR1 is LNHDA and CDR2 is SQIVND (reference sequence). V was clipped by 0 bases and J by 5 bases, with 11 bases between them. TCRdb's copy holds only in-frame clones and misses some; the assay was immunoSEQ multiplex PCR. The sample gives around 100,000 clones, less than 90% of which show up once; approximately 15% is in the top ten. Worth noting for this clone: What it binds is not known.

The rearrangement joins TRBV19 to TRBJ1-5; D remains ambiguous. The specimen comprised peripheral blood, sampled on day 0 of AZD1222 vaccination. The source of this sequence is an adult in good health. The CDR3 DNA sequence: TGTGCCAGTAGTATAGATCGGAACAGAGATCAGCCCCAGCATTTT. Translated: CASSIDRNRDQPQHF.